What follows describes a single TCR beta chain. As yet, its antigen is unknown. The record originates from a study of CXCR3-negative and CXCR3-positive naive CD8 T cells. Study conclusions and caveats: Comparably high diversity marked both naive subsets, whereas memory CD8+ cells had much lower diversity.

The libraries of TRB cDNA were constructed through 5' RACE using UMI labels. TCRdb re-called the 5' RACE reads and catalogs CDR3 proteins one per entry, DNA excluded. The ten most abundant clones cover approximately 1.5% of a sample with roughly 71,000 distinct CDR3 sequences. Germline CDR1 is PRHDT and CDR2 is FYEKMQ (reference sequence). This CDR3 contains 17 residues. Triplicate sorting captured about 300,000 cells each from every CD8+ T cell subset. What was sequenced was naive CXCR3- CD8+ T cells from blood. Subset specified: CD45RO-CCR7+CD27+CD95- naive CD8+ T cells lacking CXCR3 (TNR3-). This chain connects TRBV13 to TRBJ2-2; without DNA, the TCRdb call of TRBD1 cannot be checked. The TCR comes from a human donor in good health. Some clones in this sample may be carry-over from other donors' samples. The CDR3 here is CASSLEGGASDTGELFF.